The rows below give T cell receptor beta chains drawn from one sample of a study of cytomegalovirus exposure and HLA in healthy donors. The method was immunoSEQ multiplex PCR; TCRdb's version includes in-frame clones alone and lacks a portion of them. The sample yields some 240,000 clones, nearly 95% seen once. Sequences were obtained from PBMCs. All receptors derive from a girl under 10 years old in good health and CMV-seronegative. Both conserved end residues are part of each CDR3. The order of the fields is J gene, D gene, V gene, clone size, CDR3 protein, CDR3 DNA. A D gene is named only where the DNA matches it firmly. Clone sizes are given selectively: once, few, many, or a class where the clone is expanded.

TRBJ2-5 . TRBV18 . CASSPPLRKETQYF TGTGCCAGCTCACCACCGCTGAGGAAAGAGACCCAGTACTTC
TRBJ2-1 . TRBV27 once CASSLVASNEQFF TGTGCCAGCAGTTTGGTAGCGTCTAATGAGCAGTTCTTC
TRBJ1-2 TRBD1 TRBV5-4 . CASAGTGYGYTF TGTGCCAGCGCGGGGACAGGCTATGGCTACACCTTC
TRBJ2-7 . TRBV10-1 . CASSESAGPYEQYF TGCGCCAGCAGTGAGTCGGCGGGGCCCTACGAGCAGTACTTC
TRBJ1-1 TRBD1 TRBV13 . CASSPRRDRGGNTEAFF TGTGCCAGCAGCCCCCGCCGGGACAGGGGCGGGAACACTGAAGCTTTCTTT
TRBJ2-5 TRBD1 TRBV27 . CASSLSRGETQYF TGTGCCAGCAGCCTTAGCAGGGGGGAGACCCAGTACTTC
TRBJ2-7 . TRBV27 . CASSFREAAYEQYF TGTGCCAGCAGTTTTAGGGAGGCCGCCTACGAGCAGTACTTC
TRBJ2-1 . TRBV5-1 . CASSFISVADYEQFF TGCGCCAGCAGCTTCATCAGCGTAGCGGATTATGAGCAGTTCTTC
TRBJ2-2 . TRBV19 . CASSIVLTVTGELFF TGTGCCAGTAGTATCGTGCTGACTGTCACCGGGGAGCTGTTTTTT
TRBJ1-1 TRBD1 TRBV19 . CASEDRVGTEAFF TGTGCCAGCGAAGACAGGGTGGGCACTGAAGCTTTCTTT
TRBJ1-3 . TRBV19 . CASSLGLPSGNTIYF TGTGCCAGTAGTCTGGGACTCCCGTCTGGAAACACCATATATTTT
TRBJ2-2 . TRBV9 . CASSARRGGAAGELFF TGTGCCAGCAGCGCGAGGCGAGGGGGGGCGGCCGGGGAGCTGTTTTTT
TRBJ2-5 TRBD2 TRBV15 . CATSRDRLAGVETQYF TGTGCCACCAGCAGAGATCGGCTAGCGGGAGTAGAGACCCAGTACTTC
TRBJ2-3 . TRBV9 . CASSSGVILSSTDTQYF TGTGCCAGCAGCTCCGGGGTTATTCTGTCTAGCACAGATACGCAGTATTTT
TRBJ1-4 TRBD1 TRBV30 . CAWSPGQAAEKLFF TGTGCCTGGAGTCCGGGACAGGCAGCCGAAAAACTGTTTTTT
TRBJ2-7 . TRBV21-1 . CASRARGSGEQYF TGTGCCAGCAGAGCCAGGGGCTCGGGGGAGCAGTACTTC
TRBJ2-7 . TRBV10-3 . CAISESTGDEQYF TGTGCCATCAGTGAGTCGACGGGGGACGAGCAGTACTTC
TRBJ1-2 . TRBV27 once CASSSTKSGPTGYHGYTF TGTGCCAGCAGTTCGACCAAATCCGGGCCGACGGGGTACCATGGCTACACCTTC
TRBJ1-5 . TRBV18 . CASSEGGMSNQPQHF TGTGCCAGCTCCGAGGGGGGGATGAGCAATCAGCCCCAGCATTTT
TRBJ2-1 . TRBV6-1 . CASWRGSDHNEQFF TGTGCCAGCTGGCGGGGTTCTGACCACAATGAGCAGTTCTTC
TRBJ2-1 TRBD2 TRBV4-1 . CASSPSGLGAYNEQFF TGCGCCAGCAGCCCCTCGGGACTAGGGGCCTACAATGAGCAGTTCTTC
TRBJ2-3 TRBD1 TRBV6-5 . CASRDRATSTDTQYF TGTGCCAGCAGGGACAGGGCCACTAGCACAGATACGCAGTATTTT
TRBJ2-5 . TRBV13 once CASSITVASPRGETQYF TGTGCCAGCAGCATAACGGTAGCCTCGCCGCGAGGGGAGACCCAGTACTTC
TRBJ1-5 . TRBV30 . CAWNEGQMNQPQHF TGTGCCTGGAACGAAGGACAGATGAATCAGCCCCAGCATTTT
TRBJ2-1 TRBD1 TRBV18 . CASSPLSPGQGGNEQFF TGTGCCAGCTCACCACTCTCCCCGGGACAGGGCGGCAATGAGCAGTTCTTC
TRBJ1-1 . TRBV6-6 once CASSYPDSGYTEAFF TGTGCCAGCAGTTACCCCGACTCTGGTTACACTGAAGCTTTCTTT
TRBJ2-5 TRBD2 TRBV5-4 . CASSQGTSRQTQYF TGTGCCAGCAGTCAGGGGACTAGCAGACAGACCCAGTACTTC
TRBJ2-7 TRBD1 TRBV11-2 . CASSLWGRGLESYEQYF TGTGCCAGCAGCTTATGGGGCAGGGGGCTCGAATCCTACGAGCAGTACTTC
TRBJ2-3 TRBD1 TRBV30 . CAWSRGGTGVLTDTQYF TGTGCCTGGAGTCGGGGTGGGACAGGGGTTTTGACAGATACGCAGTATTTT
TRBJ2-1 . TRBV6-5 . CASSYSTGPYNEQFF TGTGCCAGCAGTTACTCTACAGGGCCGTACAATGAGCAGTTCTTC
TRBJ2-2 . TRBV4-1 . CASSRLWGGHTGELFF TGCGCCAGCAGCCGACTATGGGGGGGCCACACCGGGGAGCTGTTTTTT
TRBJ2-1 TRBD2 TRBV4-2 . CASSQDGRLAVLYNEQFF TGTGCCAGCAGCCAAGATGGCCGACTAGCGGTGCTTTACAATGAGCAGTTCTTC
TRBJ2-2 . TRBV10-2 . CASSTGLEAGELFF TGCGCCAGCAGTACAGGGCTGGAGGCCGGGGAGCTGTTTTTT
TRBJ2-2 TRBD1 TRBV10-1 once CASSESRGPGAGELFF TGCGCCAGCAGTGAGTCAAGGGGGCCTGGAGCCGGGGAGCTGTTTTTT
TRBJ2-5 TRBD1 TRBV19 . CASSIDTAGGETQYF TGTGCCAGTAGTATTGACACGGCAGGGGGCGAGACCCAGTACTTC
TRBJ1-2 . TRBV7-2 once CASSLAVTGYGYTF TGTGCCAGCAGCTTAGCGGTGACTGGATATGGCTACACCTTC
TRBJ1-1 TRBD1 TRBV2 few CASSEDRDTEAFF TGTGCCAGCAGTGAGGACAGGGACACTGAAGCTTTCTTT
TRBJ2-5 TRBD2 TRBV7-9 few CASSPSGRVETQYF TGTGCCAGCAGCCCGAGCGGGAGGGTAGAGACCCAGTACTTC
TRBJ1-6 . TRBV27 . CASTVGGGRSPLHF TGTGCCAGCACTGTCGGGGGGGGGAGATCACCCCTCCACTTT
TRBJ2-3 TRBD2 TRBV7-3 . CASSSGLAGGTSTDTQYF TGTGCCAGCAGCTCGGGACTAGCGGGGGGCACTAGCACAGATACGCAGTATTTT
TRBJ1-1 . TRBV5-4 . CASSLGGNTEAFF TGTGCCAGCAGCTTAGGGGGGAACACTGAAGCTTTCTTT
TRBJ2-3 TRBD2 TRBV19 . CASNPGQSSGRASVRSTDTQYF TGTGCCAGTAATCCAGGGCAAAGTAGCGGGAGGGCCAGTGTGAGAAGCACAGATACGCAGTATTTT
TRBJ2-3 TRBD2 TRBV9 . CASSVVSSGGNTDTQYF TGTGCCAGCAGCGTAGTGTCTAGCGGGGGGAACACAGATACGCAGTATTTT
TRBJ2-1 TRBD2 TRBV2 . CASTGGSAYNEQFF TGTGCCAGCACGGGAGGATCCGCATACAATGAGCAGTTCTTC
TRBJ1-4 . TRBV4-1 . CASSQVRGEEKLFF TGCGCCAGCAGCCAAGTCAGGGGAGAGGAAAAACTGTTTTTT
TRBJ2-1 . TRBV19 . CASSPGGFGNEQFF TGTGCCAGTAGTCCTGGGGGGTTTGGGAATGAGCAGTTCTTC
TRBJ1-5 . TRBV7-2 . CASSLQQAPNQPQHF TGTGCCAGCAGCTTACAACAGGCCCCCAATCAGCCCCAGCATTTT
TRBJ1-1 TRBD1 TRBV19 . CASSRVPGTANTEAFF TGTGCCAGTAGCCGGGTCCCCGGGACAGCGAACACTGAAGCTTTCTTT
TRBJ1-2 TRBD1 TRBV9 . CASSPTGGSPSDNYGYTF TGTGCCAGCAGCCCAACAGGGGGCTCTCCCAGTGATAACTATGGCTACACCTTC
TRBJ1-5 TRBD1 TRBV28 . CASSPVTGGHQPQHF TGTGCCAGCAGTCCAGTGACAGGGGGACATCAGCCCCAGCATTTT
TRBJ1-1 . TRBV9 . CASSMGGTEAFF TGTGCCAGCAGCATGGGGGGGACTGAAGCTTTCTTT
TRBJ2-1 TRBD1 TRBV7-8 . CASSLEGQRVYNEQFF TGTGCCAGCAGCTTAGAGGGACAGCGCGTTTACAATGAGCAGTTCTTC
TRBJ1-4 . TRBV7-8 . CASSAGTTPKKLFF TGTGCCAGCAGCGCAGGGACTACTCCCAAAAAACTGTTTTTT
TRBJ1-5 TRBD1 TRBV19 . CASIDRDRDNSNQPQHF TGTGCCAGTATCGACCGGGACAGGGATAATAGCAATCAGCCCCAGCATTTT
TRBJ1-2 TRBD1 TRBV4-1 . CASSSDKLSVDRDYGYTF TGCGCCAGCAGCTCGGATAAATTGAGTGTTGACAGGGATTATGGCTACACCTTC
TRBJ2-5 . TRBV27 . CASSLGQGGVETQYF TGTGCCAGCAGTTTGGGGCAGGGCGGGGTGGAGACCCAGTACTTC
TRBJ2-7 TRBD2 TRBV7-8 . CASAEGTSEEQYF TGTGCCAGCGCGGAAGGGACTAGCGAAGAGCAGTACTTC